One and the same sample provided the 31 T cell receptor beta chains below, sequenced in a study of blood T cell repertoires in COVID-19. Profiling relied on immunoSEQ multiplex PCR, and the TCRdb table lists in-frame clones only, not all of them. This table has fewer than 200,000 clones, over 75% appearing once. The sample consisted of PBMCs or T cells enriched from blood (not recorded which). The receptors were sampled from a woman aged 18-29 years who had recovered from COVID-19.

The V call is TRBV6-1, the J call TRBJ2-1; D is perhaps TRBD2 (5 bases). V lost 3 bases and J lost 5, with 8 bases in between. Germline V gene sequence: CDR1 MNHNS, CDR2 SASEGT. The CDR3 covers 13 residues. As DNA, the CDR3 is TGTGCCAGCAGTGAGAGGGAAAACAATGAGCAGTTCTTC. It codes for CASSERENNEQFF.

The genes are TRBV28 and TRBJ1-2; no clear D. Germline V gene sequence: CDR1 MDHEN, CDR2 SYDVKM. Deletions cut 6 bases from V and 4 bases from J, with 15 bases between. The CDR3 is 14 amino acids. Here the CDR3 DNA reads TGTGCCAGCAGCCTCCCTATATTGATCTATGGCTACACCTTC. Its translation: CASSLPILIYGYTF.

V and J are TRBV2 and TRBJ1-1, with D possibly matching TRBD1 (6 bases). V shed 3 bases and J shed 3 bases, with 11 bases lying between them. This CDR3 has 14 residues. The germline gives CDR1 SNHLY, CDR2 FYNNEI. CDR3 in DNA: TGTGCCAGCAGTGACCAGGGGCCCGACACTGAAGCTTTCTTT. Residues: CASSDQGPDTEAFF.

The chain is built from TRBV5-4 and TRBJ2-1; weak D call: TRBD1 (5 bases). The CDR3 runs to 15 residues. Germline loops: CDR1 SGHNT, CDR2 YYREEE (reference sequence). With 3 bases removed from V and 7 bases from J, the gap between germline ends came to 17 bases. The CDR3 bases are TGTGCCAGCAGCTCCCGTGACGGGCCAGGGAATGAGCAGTTCTTC. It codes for CASSSRDGPGNEQFF.

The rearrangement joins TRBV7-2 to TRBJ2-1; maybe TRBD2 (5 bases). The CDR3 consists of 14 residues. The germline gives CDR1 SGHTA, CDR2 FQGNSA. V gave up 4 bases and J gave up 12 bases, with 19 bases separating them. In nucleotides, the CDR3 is TGTGCCAGCAGCTCCCGAGGGCCCCAGTCCGGGCAGTTCTTC. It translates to CASSSRGPQSGQFF. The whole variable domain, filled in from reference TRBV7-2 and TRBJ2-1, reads GAGVSQSPSNKVTEKGKDVELRCDPISGHTALYWYRQSLGQGLEFLIYFQGNSAPDKSGLPSDRFSAERTGGSVSTLTIQRTQQEDSAVYLCASSSRGPQSGQFFGPGTRLTVL.

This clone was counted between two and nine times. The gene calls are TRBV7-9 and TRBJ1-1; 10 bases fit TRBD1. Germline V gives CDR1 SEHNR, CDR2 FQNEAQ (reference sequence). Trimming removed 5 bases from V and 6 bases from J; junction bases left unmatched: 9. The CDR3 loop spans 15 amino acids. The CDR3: CASSPGQGSVPEAFF. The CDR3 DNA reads TGTGCCAGCAGCCCGGGACAGGGGAGCGTCCCTGAAGCTTTCTTT.

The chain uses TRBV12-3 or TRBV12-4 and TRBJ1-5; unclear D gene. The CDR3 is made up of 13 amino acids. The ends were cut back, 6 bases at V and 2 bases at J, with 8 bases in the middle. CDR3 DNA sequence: TGTGCCAGCAGCCCTCCCGGCAATCAGCCCCAGCATTTT. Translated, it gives CASSPPGNQPQHF.

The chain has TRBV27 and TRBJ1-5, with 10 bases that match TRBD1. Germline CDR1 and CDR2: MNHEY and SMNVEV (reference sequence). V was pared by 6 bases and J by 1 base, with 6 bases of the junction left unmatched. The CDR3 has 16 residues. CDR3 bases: TGTGCCAGCAGGGCCGCGGGACAGGGGAGCAATCAGCCCCAGCATTTT. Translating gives CASRAAGQGSNQPQHF.

This chain's CDR3 is CASGDSSKSPLHF. The CDR3 region has the DNA TGTGCCAGCGGCGACAGCTCTAAGTCACCCCTCCACTTT. This chain connects TRBV14 to TRBJ1-6; possible D gene TRBD1, 5 bases. The CDR3 has 13 amino acids. V was trimmed by 8 bases and J by 10 bases, leaving 15 bases between them. CDR1 and CDR2 from the germline V gene are SGHDN and FVKESK.

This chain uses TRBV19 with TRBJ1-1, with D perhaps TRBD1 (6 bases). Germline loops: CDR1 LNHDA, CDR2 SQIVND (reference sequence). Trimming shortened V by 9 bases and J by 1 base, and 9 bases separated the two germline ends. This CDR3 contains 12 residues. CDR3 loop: CASQQGNTEAFF. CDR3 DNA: TGTGCCAGCCAACAGGGGAACACTGAAGCTTTCTTT.

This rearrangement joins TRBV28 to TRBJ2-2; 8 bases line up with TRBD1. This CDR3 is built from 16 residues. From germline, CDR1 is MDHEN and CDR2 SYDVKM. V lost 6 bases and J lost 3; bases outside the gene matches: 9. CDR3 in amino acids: CASSFGQGSDTGELFF. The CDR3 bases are TGTGCCAGCAGCTTCGGACAGGGTTCGGACACCGGGGAGCTGTTTTTT.

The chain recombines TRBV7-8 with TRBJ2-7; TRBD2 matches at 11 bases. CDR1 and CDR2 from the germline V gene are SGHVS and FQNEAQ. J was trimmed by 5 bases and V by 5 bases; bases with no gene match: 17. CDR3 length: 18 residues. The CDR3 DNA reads TGTGCCAGCAGCGGGGATGGTAGCGGGAGGGTGAGAGTTGACGAGCAGTACTTC. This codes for CASSGDGSGRVRVDEQYF.

The CDR3 DNA follows: TGTGCCAGCACGTACTCCACTACGGGGGCTGAAGCTTTCTTT. Protein product: CASTYSTTGAEAFF. The chain links TRBV28 to TRBJ1-1, with D tentatively TRBD1 (5 bases). V was trimmed by 7 bases and J by 6 bases, leaving 18 bases between them. Germline CDR1 is MDHEN and CDR2 is SYDVKM. The CDR3 has 14 residues.

This chain's CDR3 is CASSLRPGQGDTGELFF. The CDR3 DNA follows: TGTGCCAGCAGCTTAAGGCCGGGACAGGGGGACACCGGGGAGCTGTTTTTT. The chain combines TRBV7-9 with TRBJ2-2, with TRBD1 matching 11 bases. The CDR3 totals 17 residues. The J segment lost 3 bases and the V segment lost 2 bases, leaving 5 bases of the junction unmatched. Looked up from germline, CDR1 is SEHNR and CDR2 is FQNEAQ (reference sequence).

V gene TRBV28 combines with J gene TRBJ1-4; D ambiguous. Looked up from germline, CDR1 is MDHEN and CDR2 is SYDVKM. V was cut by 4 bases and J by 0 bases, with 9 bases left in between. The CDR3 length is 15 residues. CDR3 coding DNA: TGTGCCAGCAGTTCAGATTTTGCAACTAATGAAAAACTGTTTTTT. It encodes CASSSDFATNEKLFF.

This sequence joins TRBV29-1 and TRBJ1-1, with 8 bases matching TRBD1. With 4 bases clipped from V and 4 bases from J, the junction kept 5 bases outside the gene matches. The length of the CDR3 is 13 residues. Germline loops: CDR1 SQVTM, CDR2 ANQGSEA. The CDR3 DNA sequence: TGCAGCGTTGCTAGGACAGGGAGCACTGAAGCTTTCTTT. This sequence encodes CSVARTGSTEAFF.

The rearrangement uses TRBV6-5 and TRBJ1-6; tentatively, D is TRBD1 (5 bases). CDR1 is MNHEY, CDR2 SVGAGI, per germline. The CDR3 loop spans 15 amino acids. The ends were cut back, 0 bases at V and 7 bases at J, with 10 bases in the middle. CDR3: CASSYSRQSNSPLHF. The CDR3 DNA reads TGTGCCAGCAGTTACTCGAGACAGTCAAATTCACCCCTCCACTTT.

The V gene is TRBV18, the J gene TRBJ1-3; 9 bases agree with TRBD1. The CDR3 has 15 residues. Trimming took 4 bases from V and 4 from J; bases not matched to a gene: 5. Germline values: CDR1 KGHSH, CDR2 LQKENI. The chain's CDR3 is CASSLGQGTGNTIYF. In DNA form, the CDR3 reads TGTGCCAGCTCACTGGGACAGGGTACCGGAAACACCATATATTTT.

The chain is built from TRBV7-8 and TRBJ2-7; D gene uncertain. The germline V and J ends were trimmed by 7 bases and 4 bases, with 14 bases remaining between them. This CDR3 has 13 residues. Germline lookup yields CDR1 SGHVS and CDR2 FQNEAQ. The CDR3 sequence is CASTITTPYEQYF. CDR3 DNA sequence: TGTGCCAGCACCATAACGACACCTTACGAGCAGTACTTC.

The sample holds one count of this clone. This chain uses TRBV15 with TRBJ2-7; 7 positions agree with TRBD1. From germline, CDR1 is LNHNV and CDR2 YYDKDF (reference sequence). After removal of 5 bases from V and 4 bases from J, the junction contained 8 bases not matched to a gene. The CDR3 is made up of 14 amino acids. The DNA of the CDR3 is TGTGCCACCAGCCTGACAGGGTCTCGGTACGAGCAGTACTTC. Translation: CATSLTGSRYEQYF.

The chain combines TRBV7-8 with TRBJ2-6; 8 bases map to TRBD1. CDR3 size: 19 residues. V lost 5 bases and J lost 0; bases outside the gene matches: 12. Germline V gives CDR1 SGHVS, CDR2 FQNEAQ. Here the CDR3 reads CASSPGQANFPSGANVLTF. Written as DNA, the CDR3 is TGTGCCAGCAGCCCGGGACAGGCTAATTTCCCCTCTGGGGCCAACGTCCTGACTTTC. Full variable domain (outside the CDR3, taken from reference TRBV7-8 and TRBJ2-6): GAGVSQSPRYKVAKRGQDVALRCDPISGHVSLFWYQQALGQGPEFLTYFQNEAQLDKSGLPSDRFFAERPEGSVSTLKIQRTQQEDSAVYLCASSPGQANFPSGANVLTFGAGSRLTVL.

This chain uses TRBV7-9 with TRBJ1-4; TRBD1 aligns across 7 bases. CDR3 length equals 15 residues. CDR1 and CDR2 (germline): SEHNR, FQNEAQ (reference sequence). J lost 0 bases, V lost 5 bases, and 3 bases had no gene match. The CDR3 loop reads CASSPRGPTNEKLFF. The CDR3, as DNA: TGTGCCAGCAGCCCGAGGGGGCCAACTAATGAAAAACTGTTTTTT.

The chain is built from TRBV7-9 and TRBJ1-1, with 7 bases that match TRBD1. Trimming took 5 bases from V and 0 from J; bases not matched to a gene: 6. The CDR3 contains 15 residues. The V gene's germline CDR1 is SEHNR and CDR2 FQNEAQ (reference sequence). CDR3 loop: CASSGDRALNTEAFF. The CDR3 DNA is TGTGCCAGCAGCGGCGACAGGGCCTTGAACACTGAAGCTTTCTTT.

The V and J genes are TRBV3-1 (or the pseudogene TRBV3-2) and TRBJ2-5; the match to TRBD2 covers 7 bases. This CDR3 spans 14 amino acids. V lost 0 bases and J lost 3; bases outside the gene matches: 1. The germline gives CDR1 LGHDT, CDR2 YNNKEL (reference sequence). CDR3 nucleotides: TGTGCCAGCAGCCAAGAGCTAGCGGAAGAGACCCAGTACTTC. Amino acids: CASSQELAEETQYF.

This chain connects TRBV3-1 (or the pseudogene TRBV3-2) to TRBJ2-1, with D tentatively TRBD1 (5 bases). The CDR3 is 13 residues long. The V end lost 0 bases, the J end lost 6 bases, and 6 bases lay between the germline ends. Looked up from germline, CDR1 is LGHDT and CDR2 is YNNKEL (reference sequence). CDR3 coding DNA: TGTGCCAGCAGCCAAGACAGGGCCAATGAGCAGTTCTTC. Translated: CASSQDRANEQFF.

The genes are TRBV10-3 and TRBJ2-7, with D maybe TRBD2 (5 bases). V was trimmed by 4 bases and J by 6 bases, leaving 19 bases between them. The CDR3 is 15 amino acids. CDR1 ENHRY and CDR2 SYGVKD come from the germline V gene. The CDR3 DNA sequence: TGTGCCATCAGTGCCCCGGGATCCGAGACCATCGAGCAGTACTTC. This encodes CAISAPGSETIEQYF.

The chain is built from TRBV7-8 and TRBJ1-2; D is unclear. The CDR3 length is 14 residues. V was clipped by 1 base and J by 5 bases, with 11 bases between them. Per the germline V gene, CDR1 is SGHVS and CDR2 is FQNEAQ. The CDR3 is CASSLDRSGYGYTF. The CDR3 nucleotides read TGTGCCAGCAGCTTAGACAGAAGTGGGTATGGCTACACCTTC.

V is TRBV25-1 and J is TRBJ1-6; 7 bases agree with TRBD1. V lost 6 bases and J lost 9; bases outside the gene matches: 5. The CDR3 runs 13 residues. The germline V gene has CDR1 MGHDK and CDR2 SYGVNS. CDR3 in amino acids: CASRDREGSPLHF. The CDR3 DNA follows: TGTGCCAGCAGAGACAGGGAAGGTTCACCCCTCCACTTT. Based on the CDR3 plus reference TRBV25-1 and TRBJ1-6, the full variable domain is EADIYQTPRYLVIGTGKKITLECSQTMGHDKMYWYQQDPGMELHLIHYSYGVNSTEKGDLSSESTVSRIRTEHFPLTLESARPSHTSQYLCASRDREGSPLHFGNGTRLTVT.

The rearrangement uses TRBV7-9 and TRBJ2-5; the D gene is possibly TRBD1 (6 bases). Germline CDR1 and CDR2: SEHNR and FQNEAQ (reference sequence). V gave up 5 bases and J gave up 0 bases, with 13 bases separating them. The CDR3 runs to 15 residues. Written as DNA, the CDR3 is TGTGCCAGCAGCCTGCCCCAGGGGTACCAAGAGACCCAGTACTTC. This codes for CASSLPQGYQETQYF.

CDR3 sequence reads: CASSHGVDTQYF. As DNA, the CDR3 is TGTGCCAGCAGCCACGGAGTAGATACGCAGTATTTT. This rearrangement joins TRBV14 to TRBJ2-3; D not certain. V dropped 3 bases and J dropped 5 bases, with 6 bases sitting between them. CDR1 is SGHDN, CDR2 FVKESK, per germline. The CDR3 extends over 12 amino acids.

The CDR3 protein is CASSEMTGNQETQYF. CDR3 nucleotide sequence: TGTGCCAGCTCAGAAATGACAGGGAACCAAGAGACCCAGTACTTC. The chain is built from TRBV18 and TRBJ2-5; 7 positions match TRBD1. The length of the CDR3 is 15 residues. Losses at the gene ends were 5 bases for V and 0 bases for J; bases not matched to a gene: 6. Looked up from germline, CDR1 is KGHSH and CDR2 is LQKENI.